What follows are 11 T cell receptor beta chains derived from one specimen sequenced in a study of blood T cell repertoires in COVID-19. Sequencing was performed with immunoSEQ multiplex PCR; in TCRdb, only in-frame clones are kept and a portion is missing. The table includes about 80,000 clones, roughly 80% detected once. Material for sequencing was peripheral blood. These receptors were collected from a woman in her sixties or seventies with acute or convalescent COVID-19.

The V and J genes are TRBV11-3 and TRBJ1-3; no clear D gene. Germline loops: CDR1 SGHNT, CDR2 YENEEA. V lost 1 base, J lost 0 bases, and 22 bases lay in between. This CDR3 contains 20 residues. The CDR3 is CASSLVWAQALRYSGNTIYF. CDR3 bases: TGTGCCAGCAGCTTAGTCTGGGCGCAGGCCCTCCGATACTCTGGAAACACCATATATTTT. Full variable domain (outside the CDR3, taken from reference TRBV11-3 and TRBJ1-3): EAGVVQSPRYKIIEKKQPVAFWCNPISGHNTLYWYLQNLGQGPELLIRYENEEAVDDSQLPKDRFSAERLKGVDSTLKIQPAELGDSAVYLCASSLVWAQALRYSGNTIYFGEGSWLTVV.

This clone came up once. The chain carries TRBV12-2 and TRBJ2-4; TRBD1, as called in the table, went unchecked against the DNA. TRBV12-2 is given as a pseudogene. The CDR3 is made up of 16 amino acids. Here the CDR3 reads CASRRSRGSGKNIQYF. The CDR3 DNA reads as TGTGCAAGTCGCCGAAGCAGGGGTTCGGGCAAAAACATTCAGTACTTC.

V is TRBV5-1 and J is TRBJ2-5; 9 nucleotides match TRBD2. The germline V gene has CDR1 SGHRS and CDR2 YFSETQ. The CDR3 totals 14 residues. The V gene end was trimmed by 2 bases and the J gene end by 5 bases; junction bases not matched to a gene: 4. CDR3 region: CASSFIAGVETQYF. In DNA, the CDR3 is TGCGCCAGCAGCTTCATAGCGGGAGTGGAGACCCAGTACTTC.

V usage is TRBV27 and J usage is TRBJ2-7; TRBD1 agrees at 9 bases. The V segment lost 10 bases and the J segment 1 base; nucleotides outside the gene matches: 11. CDR3 length: 15 residues. Germline lookup yields CDR1 MNHEY and CDR2 SMNVEV (reference sequence). CDR3 in amino acids: CATRGTGRGSYEQYF. DNA for the CDR3: TGTGCCACCCGAGGGACAGGGCGTGGATCCTACGAGCAGTACTTC.

The chain links TRBV7-2 to TRBJ2-2; D might be TRBD2 (6 bases). The germline V and J ends were trimmed by 4 bases and 3 bases, with 12 bases remaining between them. Per the germline V gene, CDR1 is SGHTA and CDR2 is FQGNSA. The CDR3 covers 15 residues. The CDR3 region is CASSSTSSYTGELFF. CDR3 in DNA: TGTGCCAGCAGCTCGACTAGTTCCTACACCGGGGAGCTGTTTTTT.

The chain uses TRBV4-2 and TRBJ1-1; tentatively, D is TRBD1 (5 bases). This CDR3 spans 16 amino acids. V was pared by 1 base and J by 1 base, with 13 bases between. The germline V gene has CDR1 LGHNA and CDR2 YNFKEQ. CDR3 sequence (DNA): TGTGCCAGCAGCCAAGTCAGTCCCAGGGAGAACACTGAAGCTTTCTTT. It codes for CASSQVSPRENTEAFF.

The genes are TRBV15 and TRBJ2-7, with 8 bases aligning to TRBD1. This CDR3 comprises 14 residues. V lost 4 bases and J lost 5; bases outside the gene matches: 7. The germline gives CDR1 LNHNV, CDR2 YYDKDF (reference sequence). As DNA, the CDR3 is TGTGCCACCAGCACCGCGGGACAGGTAGACGAGCAGTACTTC. The encoded protein is CATSTAGQVDEQYF.

V and J are TRBV5-5 and TRBJ2-4; TRBD1 matches at 7 bases. Germline loops: CDR1 SGHKS, CDR2 YYEKEE (reference sequence). The CDR3 runs to 19 residues. J gave up 3 bases and V 2 bases, and 17 bases lay outside the gene matches. Here the CDR3 reads CASSFLPLNDRVVKNIQYF. Written as DNA, the CDR3 is TGTGCCAGCAGCTTCCTTCCACTAAATGACAGGGTGGTCAAAAACATTCAGTACTTC.

This clone has only a few counts. The CDR3 coding sequence is TGTGCCTGGAGTGGGACAGCGGGGGCAGATACGCAGTATTTT. Amino acid sequence: CAWSGTAGADTQYF. The chain is built from TRBV30 and TRBJ2-3; TRBD2 agrees at 8 bases. The CDR3 is 14 residues long. V trimming: 1 base; J trimming: 4 bases; junction bases outside the gene matches: 4. Germline lookup yields CDR1 GTSNPN and CDR2 SVGIG (reference sequence).

This clone was detected once. This rearrangement joins TRBV20-1 to TRBJ2-1; the match to TRBD2 covers 9 bases. CDR1 DFQATT and CDR2 SNEGSKA come from the germline V gene (reference sequence). The CDR3 totals 18 residues. The V segment lost 3 bases and the J segment 9 bases; nucleotides outside the gene matches: 21. The CDR3 loop reads CSASMKDFIWREGVEQFF. As DNA, the CDR3 is TGCAGTGCTAGTATGAAGGATTTTATTTGGCGGGAGGGTGTTGAGCAGTTCTTC.

This clone was seen only once. The genes are TRBV6-1 and TRBJ2-5; the D gene is possibly TRBD1 (5 bases). The V end lost 1 base, the J end lost 5 bases, and 14 bases lay between the germline ends. Per the germline V gene, CDR1 is MNHNS and CDR2 is SASEGT. The CDR3 covers 15 residues. The CDR3 region is CASSEGGARLETQYF. CDR3 bases: TGTGCCAGCAGTGAAGGGGGCGCGAGGTTGGAGACCCAGTACTTC.